These 18 T cell receptor beta chains came from one sample sequenced in a study of cytomegalovirus exposure and HLA in healthy donors. The primer mix had 60 Vbeta and 13 Jbeta primers. TCRdb's copy holds only in-frame clones and misses some; the assay was immunoSEQ multiplex PCR. The sample includes tens of thousands of clones. Material for sequencing was PBMCs. Source of these receptors: a boy aged 5-17 years in good health and CMV-seronegative.

The chain combines TRBV5-1 with TRBJ2-7; the D gene is possibly TRBD2 (8 bases). The ends were cut back, 6 bases at V and 2 bases at J, with 15 bases in the middle. Germline V gives CDR1 SGHRS, CDR2 YFSETQ. The CDR3 runs 14 residues. CDR3 region: CASNREGATYEQYF. The CDR3 DNA is TGCGCCAGCAACCGGGAGGGGGCAACCTACGAGCAGTACTTC.

This chain uses TRBV19 with TRBJ1-1; unclear D gene. In germline, CDR1 is LNHDA, CDR2 SQIVND (reference sequence). V was cut by 7 bases and J by 0 bases, with 6 bases left in between. CDR3 size: 12 residues. The DNA of the CDR3 is TGTGCCAGTATACGGGTGAACACTGAAGCTTTCTTT. Translating gives CASIRVNTEAFF.

The rearrangement joins TRBV6-6 to TRBJ2-2; TRBD1 matches 9 bases. The CDR3 contains 14 residues. Germline V CDR1 and CDR2: MNHNY, SVGAGI (reference sequence). J gave up 4 bases and V 6 bases, and 3 bases lay outside the gene matches. CDR3 protein: CASRGQGSTGELFF. CDR3 nucleotides: TGTGCCAGCAGGGGACAGGGAAGCACCGGGGAGCTGTTTTTT.

The rearrangement joins TRBV30 to TRBJ2-7; 9 bases are shared with TRBD1. CDR3 length: 15 amino acids. The V gene end was trimmed by 4 bases and the J gene end by 3 bases; junction bases not matched to a gene: 10. Germline V CDR1 and CDR2: GTSNPN, SVGIG (reference sequence). The CDR3 DNA sequence: TGTGCCTGGACAGACAGGGGGACGCGACGCTACGAGCAGTACTTC. This translates into CAWTDRGTRRYEQYF.

J is TRBJ2-1 and V is TRBV19; D not resolved. The CDR3 consists of 13 residues. V lost 2 bases to trimming and J lost 6 bases, with 8 bases between them. Looked up from germline, CDR1 is LNHDA and CDR2 is SQIVND (reference sequence). CDR3 loop: CASSINRINEQFF. CDR3 DNA: TGTGCCAGTAGTATAAACAGAATCAATGAGCAGTTCTTC. The full variable domain, with the rest looked up from reference TRBV19 and TRBJ2-1, is DGGITQSPKYLFRKEGQNVTLSCEQNLNHDAMYWYRQDPGQGLRLIYYSQIVNDFQKGDIAEGYSVSREKKESFPLTVTSAQKNPTAFYLCASSINRINEQFFGPGTRLTVL.

V is TRBV6-5 and J is TRBJ1-2, with TRBD1 matching 9 bases. V lost 2 bases and J lost 5; bases outside the gene matches: 3. The length of the CDR3 is 14 residues. Germline CDR1 is MNHEY and CDR2 is SVGAGI. The CDR3 bases are TGTGCCAGCAGTTACGGGACAGGGACTTATGGCTACACCTTC. Amino acids: CASSYGTGTYGYTF.

The rearrangement uses TRBV28 and TRBJ2-5; D ambiguous. CDR1 and CDR2 (germline): MDHEN, SYDVKM. This CDR3 has 13 amino acids. Trimming stripped 7 bases from V and 0 bases from J, with 9 bases between. The DNA for the CDR3 is TGTGCCAGCACACAGTCCTACCAAGAGACCCAGTACTTC. As protein: CASTQSYQETQYF.

The chain uses TRBV5-6 and TRBJ2-5; D possibly corresponds to TRBD1 (6 bases). CDR3 length: 16 residues. Trimming shortened V by 4 bases and J by 1 base, and 17 bases separated the two germline ends. Germline values: CDR1 SGHDT, CDR2 YYEEEE. CDR3 coding DNA: TGTGCCAGCAGCGATCGAATCGACAGGTTCCAAGAGACCCAGTACTTC. Its translation: CASSDRIDRFQETQYF.

The gene calls are TRBV5-6 and TRBJ2-3, with D possibly being TRBD2 (6 bases). Germline loops: CDR1 SGHDT, CDR2 YYEEEE. The V and J ends lost 2 bases and 1 base respectively, with 11 bases between them. The CDR3 consists of 15 residues. The CDR3 region has the DNA TGTGCCAGCAGCTTAGGGCGGGAACGCACAGATACGCAGTATTTT. Its translation: CASSLGRERTDTQYF.

This chain joins TRBV5-4 and TRBJ2-3; D remains unclear. Germline V gene lookup returns CDR1 SGHNT and CDR2 YYREEE (reference sequence). V lost 4 bases to trimming and J lost 4 bases, with 10 bases between them. CDR3 length: 13 residues. CDR3 bases: TGTGCCAGCAGCAAAACAGCCCCAGATACGCAGTATTTT. The encoded protein is CASSKTAPDTQYF.

The CDR3 loop reads CAWRDWDFMDAEAFF. CDR3 nucleotide sequence: TGTGCCTGGAGAGATTGGGACTTTATGGACGCTGAAGCTTTCTTT. This chain uses TRBV30 with TRBJ1-1; maybe TRBD1 (5 bases). The CDR3 is made up of 15 amino acids. Germline values: CDR1 GTSNPN, CDR2 SVGIG (reference sequence). Trimming took off 3 bases at V and 6 bases at J, with 20 bases between the two ends.

The rearrangement joins TRBV10-3 to TRBJ2-7, with 9 bases that match TRBD1. This CDR3 spans 13 amino acids. Trimming removed 7 bases from V and 3 bases from J; junction bases left unmatched: 4. CDR1 is ENHRY, CDR2 SYGVKD, per germline. The CDR3 spells CAINKGQGYEQYF. In nucleotides, the CDR3 is TGTGCCATCAATAAGGGACAGGGCTACGAGCAGTACTTC.

The rearrangement uses TRBV7-2 and TRBJ1-6; tentative D call: TRBD1 (6 bases). Germline V CDR1 and CDR2: SGHTA, FQGNSA. This CDR3 is 14 amino acids long. The V gene lost 5 bases and the J gene lost 5 bases, with 10 bases spanning the gap. The CDR3 loop is CASSPTGNNSPLHF. For the CDR3, the DNA is TGTGCCAGCAGCCCGACAGGAAATAATTCACCCCTCCACTTT.

The genes are TRBV4-2 and TRBJ1-1, with TRBD1 identical over 7 bases. With 1 base clipped from V and 3 bases from J, the junction kept 8 bases outside the gene matches. The CDR3 consists of 16 residues. CDR1 LGHNA and CDR2 YNFKEQ come from the germline V gene. The DNA of the CDR3 is TGTGCCAGCAGCCAAGCTACCATAAGGGGGCACACTGAAGCTTTCTTT. Translating it yields CASSQATIRGHTEAFF.

V and J are TRBV14 and TRBJ2-2, with 9 nucleotides matching TRBD1. The CDR3 length is 17 residues. The J segment lost 3 bases and the V segment lost 4 bases, leaving 9 bases of the junction unmatched. Germline CDR1 and CDR2: SGHDN and FVKESK. The CDR3 region has the DNA TGTGCCAGCAGCCTCCCCCGGGACAGGGAAGACACCGGGGAGCTGTTTTTT. This gives the protein CASSLPRDREDTGELFF. The variable domain in full, with the rest retrieved from reference TRBV14 and TRBJ2-2, is EAGVTQFPSHSVIEKGQTVTLRCDPISGHDNLYWYRRVMGKEIKFLLHFVKESKQDESGMPNNRFLAERTGGTYSTLKVQPAELEDSGVYFCASSLPRDREDTGELFFGEGSRLTVL.

This chain joins TRBV11-2 and TRBJ2-7; a possible D gene is TRBD1 (6 bases). Per germline, CDR1 SGHAT and CDR2 FQNNGV. Trimming removed 5 bases from V and 3 bases from J, with 20 bases in between. CDR3 size: 16 residues. CDR3 residues: CASSPTHRDKSYEQYF. CDR3 nucleotides: TGTGCCAGCAGCCCTACCCACCGGGACAAGAGCTACGAGCAGTACTTC.

This chain joins TRBV30 and TRBJ2-5; 11 bases fit TRBD2. V lost 4 bases, J lost 5 bases, and 9 bases stayed unmatched. Germline V gene sequence: CDR1 GTSNPN, CDR2 SVGIG (reference sequence). CDR3 length: 15 amino acids. The CDR3 protein is CAWTLAGGRLETQYF. The CDR3 bases are TGTGCCTGGACCTTAGCGGGGGGGCGTTTGGAGACCCAGTACTTC.

The rearrangement uses TRBV27 and TRBJ2-5; 11 bases line up with TRBD2. Germline V lookup: CDR1 MNHEY, CDR2 SMNVEV (reference sequence). The length of the CDR3 is 14 residues. Unmatched junction bases numbered 5, after V lost 9 bases and J lost 2 bases. The CDR3 sequence: CARLAGVAQETQYF. CDR3 DNA sequence: TGTGCCAGACTAGCGGGAGTGGCTCAAGAGACCCAGTACTTC.